Shown below are 2 T cell receptor beta chains from a single sample sequenced in a study of cytomegalovirus exposure and HLA in healthy donors. Use of 60 Vbeta and 13 Jbeta primers characterized the PCR. TCRdb's copy holds only in-frame clones and misses some; the assay was immunoSEQ multiplex PCR. The data hold around 130,000 clones, with roughly 87% observed a single time. Source material: PBMCs. These TCRs come from a woman aged 18-29 years in good health and CMV-seronegative.

The chain uses TRBV11-2 and TRBJ2-5, with D possibly TRBD2 on 5 matching bases. V was clipped by 4 bases and J by 5 bases, with 11 bases between them. The length of the CDR3 is 13 residues. Germline CDR1 reads SGHAT; CDR2 reads FQNNGV. The CDR3 bases are TGTGCCAGCAGCTGGTCATGGGAGGAGACCCAGTACTTC. This translates into CASSWSWEETQYF.

The chain has TRBV6-1 and TRBJ1-1; D ambiguous. CDR3 length equals 14 residues. The germline CDR1 and CDR2 sequences are MNHNS and SASEGT. The germline V and J ends were trimmed by 4 bases and 2 bases, with 11 bases remaining between them. CDR3 residues: CASSVRPTNTEAFF. CDR3 nucleotides: TGTGCCAGCAGTGTGAGGCCGACTAACACTGAAGCTTTCTTT.